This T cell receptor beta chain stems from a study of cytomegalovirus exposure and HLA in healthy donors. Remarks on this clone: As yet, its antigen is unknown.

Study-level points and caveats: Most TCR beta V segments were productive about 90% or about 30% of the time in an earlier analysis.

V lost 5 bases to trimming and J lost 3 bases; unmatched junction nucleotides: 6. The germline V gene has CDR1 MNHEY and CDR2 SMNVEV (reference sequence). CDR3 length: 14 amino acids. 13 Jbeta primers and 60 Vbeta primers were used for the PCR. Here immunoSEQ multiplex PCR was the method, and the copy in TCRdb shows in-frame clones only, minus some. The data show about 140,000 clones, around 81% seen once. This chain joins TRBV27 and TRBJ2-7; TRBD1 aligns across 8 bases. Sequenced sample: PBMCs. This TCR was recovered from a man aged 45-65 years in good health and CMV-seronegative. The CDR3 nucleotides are TGTGCCAGCAGTACCAGACAGGGGAACTACGAGCAGTACTTC. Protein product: CASSTRQGNYEQYF.